This is a list of T cell receptor beta chains from one sample in a study of T cell responses to AZD1222 COVID-19 vaccine. Profiled with immunoSEQ multiplex PCR; TCRdb holds only in-frame clones, not every one. Found here are 140,000 to 150,000 clones, roughly 89% of them singletons; the top ten hold around 1.7%. The starting material was peripheral blood, obtained 28 days after the second AZD1222 dose. These receptors were taken from an adult who received the AZD1222 COVID-19 vaccine. CDR3s include the opening cysteine and the closing phenylalanine or tryptophan. The order of the fields is V gene, D gene, J gene, clone size, CDR3 length, CDR3 protein, CDR3 DNA. D genes are given only for firm matches. Rows give clone size only sometimes, using once, few, many, or a class for an expanded clone.

v_gene: TRBV6-5
d_gene: -
j_gene: TRBJ1-5
abundance: -
len: 14
CDR3aa: CASSYTAGDQPQHF
CDR3nt: TGTGCCAGCAGTTACACGGCAGGGGATCAGCCCCAGCATTTT

v_gene: TRBV14
d_gene: TRBD2
j_gene: TRBJ2-7
abundance: -
len: 15
CDR3aa: CASSPSSGTSYEQYF
CDR3nt: TGTGCCAGCAGCCCCTCAAGCGGGACCTCCTACGAGCAGTACTTC

v_gene: TRBV7-2
d_gene: TRBD2
j_gene: TRBJ2-3
abundance: -
len: 16
CDR3aa: CASSQRTSGSTDTQYF
CDR3nt: TGTGCCAGCAGCCAAAGGACTAGCGGGAGCACAGATACGCAGTATTTT

v_gene: TRBV5-1
d_gene: TRBD2
j_gene: TRBJ2-1
abundance: -
len: 15
CDR3aa: CASSPGVAGGNEQFF
CDR3nt: TGCGCCAGCAGCCCCGGAGTAGCGGGAGGGAATGAGCAGTTCTTC

v_gene: TRBV2
d_gene: -
j_gene: TRBJ2-2
abundance: -
len: 14
CDR3aa: CASSESLGAGELFF
CDR3nt: TGTGCCAGCAGTGAATCTCTGGGGGCGGGGGAGCTGTTTTTT

v_gene: TRBV7-9
d_gene: TRBD2
j_gene: TRBJ2-5
abundance: -
len: 18
CDR3aa: CASSLRGLAGGPEETQYF
CDR3nt: TGTGCCAGCAGCTTAAGGGGACTAGCGGGAGGGCCGGAAGAGACCCAGTACTTC

v_gene: TRBV24-1
d_gene: -
j_gene: TRBJ2-7
abundance: -
len: 13
CDR3aa: CATSDPVYDEQYF
CDR3nt: TGTGCCACCAGTGATCCCGTTTATGACGAGCAGTACTTC

v_gene: TRBV19
d_gene: -
j_gene: TRBJ1-5
abundance: -
len: 15
CDR3aa: CASLAAFGSNQPQHF
CDR3nt: TGTGCCAGTCTGGCGGCCTTTGGGAGCAATCAGCCCCAGCATTTT

v_gene: TRBV7-9
d_gene: -
j_gene: TRBJ1-1
abundance: once
len: 12
CDR3aa: CASSLDSTEAFF
CDR3nt: TGTGCCAGCAGCTTAGATTCGACTGAAGCTTTCTTT

v_gene: TRBV7-2
d_gene: TRBD1
j_gene: TRBJ2-4
abundance: -
len: 16
CDR3aa: CASSPGQGLVKNIQYF
CDR3nt: TGTGCCAGCAGCCCAGGACAGGGGTTAGTCAAAAACATTCAGTACTTC

v_gene: TRBV5-4
d_gene: TRBD1
j_gene: TRBJ2-1
abundance: -
len: 15
CDR3aa: CASGDSRISYNEQFF
CDR3nt: TGTGCCAGCGGGGACAGCCGTATCTCCTACAATGAGCAGTTCTTC

v_gene: TRBV9
d_gene: -
j_gene: TRBJ1-3
abundance: -
len: 14
CDR3aa: CASSDSFSGNTIYF
CDR3nt: TGTGCCAGCAGCGACAGTTTTTCTGGAAACACCATATATTTT

v_gene: TRBV12-5
d_gene: -
j_gene: TRBJ1-2
abundance: -
len: 16
CDR3aa: CASGLGSGGSGYGYTF
CDR3nt: TGTGCTAGTGGTTTGGGATCAGGTGGTTCGGGCTATGGCTACACCTTC

v_gene: TRBV10-3
d_gene: TRBD1
j_gene: TRBJ2-7
abundance: -
len: 13
CDR3aa: CAIRPQGALEQYF
CDR3nt: TGTGCCATCAGACCACAGGGGGCGCTCGAGCAGTACTTC

v_gene: TRBV6-2/TRBV6-3
d_gene: TRBD2
j_gene: TRBJ2-2
abundance: -
len: 17
CDR3aa: CASSYGLAGSNTGELFF
CDR3nt: TGTGCCAGCAGTTATGGACTAGCGGGATCGAACACCGGGGAGCTGTTTTTT

v_gene: TRBV28
d_gene: -
j_gene: TRBJ1-1
abundance: -
len: 15
CDR3aa: CASSLWGTMNTEAFF
CDR3nt: TGTGCCAGCAGTTTATGGGGCACTATGAACACTGAAGCTTTCTTT

v_gene: TRBV19
d_gene: -
j_gene: TRBJ1-5
abundance: -
len: 15
CDR3aa: CASSITEYSNQPQHF
CDR3nt: TGTGCCAGTAGTATCACGGAGTATAGCAATCAGCCCCAGCATTTT

v_gene: TRBV7-2
d_gene: -
j_gene: TRBJ2-1
abundance: -
len: 16
CDR3aa: CASSLLGAGPNNEQFF
CDR3nt: TGTGCCAGCAGCTTATTAGGGGCGGGACCAAACAATGAGCAGTTCTTC

v_gene: TRBV28
d_gene: -
j_gene: TRBJ1-3
abundance: -
len: 15
CDR3aa: CASSLRGYSGNTIYF
CDR3nt: TGTGCCAGCAGTTTACGGGGGTACTCAGGAAACACCATATATTTT

v_gene: TRBV28
d_gene: -
j_gene: TRBJ1-2
abundance: once
len: 14
CDR3aa: CASSSQGWIDGYTF
CDR3nt: TGTGCCAGCAGTTCCCAGGGATGGATTGATGGCTACACCTTC

v_gene: TRBV28
d_gene: -
j_gene: TRBJ1-5
abundance: -
len: 14
CDR3aa: CASSFPPRDQPQHF
CDR3nt: TGTGCCAGCAGTTTTCCGCCTAGGGATCAGCCCCAGCATTTT

v_gene: TRBV7-9
d_gene: -
j_gene: TRBJ1-2
abundance: -
len: 12
CDR3aa: CASSLEARGYTF
CDR3nt: TGTGCCAGCAGCTTAGAGGCGCGTGGCTACACCTTC

v_gene: TRBV7-9
d_gene: -
j_gene: TRBJ2-7
abundance: -
len: 12
CDR3aa: CASSKGAYEQYF
CDR3nt: TGTGCCAGCAGCAAGGGGGCCTACGAGCAGTACTTC

v_gene: TRBV19
d_gene: -
j_gene: TRBJ1-6
abundance: -
len: 15
CDR3aa: CASSIDGGLNSPLHF
CDR3nt: TGTGCCAGTAGTATAGACGGGGGTTTGAATTCACCCCTCCACTTT

v_gene: TRBV28
d_gene: -
j_gene: TRBJ1-2
abundance: -
len: 16
CDR3aa: CASSPMGLAVHYGYTF
CDR3nt: TGTGCCAGCAGTCCCATGGGACTTGCTGTTCACTATGGCTACACCTTC

v_gene: TRBV10-3
d_gene: TRBD2
j_gene: TRBJ2-3
abundance: few
len: 15
CDR3aa: CAISELAGGSDTQYF
CDR3nt: TGTGCCATCAGTGAGTTGGCGGGAGGGTCAGATACGCAGTATTTT

v_gene: TRBV4-2
d_gene: -
j_gene: TRBJ2-1
abundance: -
len: 15
CDR3aa: CASSPSLSSYNEQFF
CDR3nt: TGTGCCAGCAGCCCTTCGTTAAGCTCCTACAATGAGCAGTTCTTC

v_gene: TRBV27
d_gene: -
j_gene: TRBJ2-5
abundance: -
len: 13
CDR3aa: CASSWGLEETQYF
CDR3nt: TGTGCCAGCTCGTGGGGGCTGGAAGAGACCCAGTACTTC

v_gene: TRBV5-1
d_gene: -
j_gene: TRBJ1-1
abundance: -
len: 13
CDR3aa: CASSPGSNTEAFF
CDR3nt: TGCGCCAGCAGCCCAGGTTCGAACACTGAAGCTTTCTTT

v_gene: TRBV6-1
d_gene: -
j_gene: TRBJ1-5
abundance: -
len: 17
CDR3aa: CASSEGYRISGNQPQHF
CDR3nt: TGTGCCAGCAGTGAAGGGTATAGGATTTCGGGCAATCAGCCCCAGCATTTT

v_gene: TRBV11-3
d_gene: TRBD2
j_gene: TRBJ2-3
abundance: -
len: 15
CDR3aa: CASSFGGSFGDTQYF
CDR3nt: TGTGCCAGCAGCTTCGGGGGGTCCTTCGGAGATACGCAGTATTTT

v_gene: TRBV5-6
d_gene: TRBD2
j_gene: TRBJ2-3
abundance: -
len: 17
CDR3aa: CASSLAGLAGNTDTQYF
CDR3nt: TGTGCCAGCAGCTTGGCGGGACTAGCGGGAAACACAGATACGCAGTATTTT

v_gene: TRBV7-2
d_gene: TRBD2
j_gene: TRBJ2-5
abundance: -
len: 18
CDR3aa: CASSLARFAGGTGETQYF
CDR3nt: TGTGCCAGCAGCTTAGCGCGCTTTGCGGGAGGTACGGGGGAGACCCAGTACTTC

v_gene: TRBV4-2
d_gene: -
j_gene: TRBJ2-1
abundance: -
len: 15
CDR3aa: CASSREVGPANEQFF
CDR3nt: TGTGCCAGCAGCCGAGAGGTAGGGCCCGCCAATGAGCAGTTCTTC

v_gene: TRBV11-2
d_gene: TRBD2
j_gene: TRBJ2-1
abundance: -
len: 15
CDR3aa: CASSLISGRANEQFF
CDR3nt: TGTGCCAGCAGCTTAATTTCCGGGAGGGCCAATGAGCAGTTCTTC

v_gene: TRBV9
d_gene: -
j_gene: TRBJ2-7
abundance: -
len: 14
CDR3aa: CASSVADRSYEQYF
CDR3nt: TGTGCCAGCAGCGTAGCCGACCGATCCTACGAGCAGTACTTC

v_gene: TRBV6-5
d_gene: -
j_gene: TRBJ1-5
abundance: -
len: 13
CDR3aa: CASRGGGNQPQHF
CDR3nt: TGTGCCAGCCGAGGTGGGGGCAATCAGCCCCAGCATTTT

v_gene: TRBV2
d_gene: -
j_gene: TRBJ1-2
abundance: once
len: 13
CDR3aa: CASNGQGRHGYTF
CDR3nt: TGTGCCAGCAACGGTCAGGGGAGGCATGGCTACACCTTC

v_gene: TRBV19
d_gene: -
j_gene: TRBJ2-5
abundance: -
len: 15
CDR3aa: CASSERGVGPETQYF
CDR3nt: TGTGCCAGTAGCGAGCGCGGGGTGGGCCCAGAGACCCAGTACTTC

v_gene: TRBV7-9
d_gene: -
j_gene: TRBJ2-5
abundance: -
len: 14
CDR3aa: CASSPTVGQETQYF
CDR3nt: TGTGCCAGCAGCCCAACCGTCGGCCAAGAGACCCAGTACTTC

v_gene: TRBV7-3
d_gene: -
j_gene: TRBJ1-1
abundance: -
len: 11
CDR3aa: CASSDGGQAFF
CDR3nt: TGTGCCAGCAGCGACGGGGGGCAGGCTTTCTTT

v_gene: TRBV11-2
d_gene: TRBD1
j_gene: TRBJ2-1
abundance: -
len: 15
CDR3aa: CASSSLRGRNNEQFF
CDR3nt: TGTGCCAGCAGCTCCCTAAGGGGGCGGAACAATGAGCAGTTCTTC

v_gene: TRBV5-1
d_gene: -
j_gene: TRBJ2-5
abundance: -
len: 13
CDR3aa: CASSLSTDGTQYF
CDR3nt: TGCGCCAGCAGCTTGTCGACCGACGGGACCCAGTACTTC

v_gene: TRBV19
d_gene: -
j_gene: TRBJ1-4
abundance: -
len: 16
CDR3aa: CASRSLLTAGYEKLFF
CDR3nt: TGTGCCAGTAGGTCCCTCTTGACGGCCGGTTATGAAAAACTGTTTTTT

v_gene: TRBV5-1
d_gene: TRBD1
j_gene: TRBJ1-5
abundance: -
len: 16
CDR3aa: CASSATGTGNNQPQHF
CDR3nt: TGCGCCAGCAGCGCCACCGGGACAGGGAACAATCAGCCCCAGCATTTT

v_gene: TRBV30
d_gene: -
j_gene: TRBJ1-1
abundance: -
len: 19
CDR3aa: CAWTPLDFREVRPSTEAFF
CDR3nt: TGTGCCTGGACGCCTCTTGATTTCCGGGAAGTGCGACCCAGCACTGAAGCTTTCTTT

v_gene: TRBV19
d_gene: TRBD1
j_gene: TRBJ1-1
abundance: once
len: 18
CDR3aa: CASSPRRRTRTGGTEAFF
CDR3nt: TGTGCCAGTAGTCCCCGCCGACGCACCCGGACAGGGGGCACTGAAGCTTTCTTT

v_gene: TRBV3-1/TRBV3-2
d_gene: TRBD2
j_gene: TRBJ2-1
abundance: -
len: 15
CDR3aa: CASSQDRTRFDEQFF
CDR3nt: TGTGCCAGCAGCCAAGACCGGACTAGATTCGATGAGCAGTTCTTC

v_gene: TRBV4-1
d_gene: -
j_gene: TRBJ2-7
abundance: -
len: 14
CDR3aa: CASSPSDNSYEQYF
CDR3nt: TGCGCCAGCAGCCCTAGCGATAACTCCTACGAGCAGTACTTC

v_gene: TRBV11-2
d_gene: TRBD2
j_gene: TRBJ2-3
abundance: -
len: 19
CDR3aa: CASSPASAGAGALTDTQYF
CDR3nt: TGTGCCAGCAGCCCCGCTTCGGCAGGAGCGGGAGCCCTCACAGATACGCAGTATTTT

v_gene: TRBV10-3
d_gene: TRBD2
j_gene: TRBJ2-5
abundance: -
len: 14
CDR3aa: CAIRPGGPGETQYF
CDR3nt: TGTGCCATCCGACCGGGGGGGCCGGGAGAGACCCAGTACTTC

v_gene: TRBV7-9
d_gene: -
j_gene: TRBJ2-7
abundance: many
len: 13
CDR3aa: CASSLRGINEQYF
CDR3nt: TGTGCCAGCAGCTTACGAGGGATCAACGAGCAGTACTTC

v_gene: TRBV6-6
d_gene: -
j_gene: TRBJ1-6
abundance: -
len: 14
CDR3aa: CASSYKGGDSPLHF
CDR3nt: TGTGCCAGCAGTTACAAGGGTGGGGATTCACCCCTCCACTTT